One and the same sample provided the 17 T cell receptor beta chains below, sequenced in a study of OX40 agonist ivuxolimab in advanced cancers. Generated by immunoSEQ multiplex PCR, the TCRdb table keeps only in-frame clones and is missing some. The sample records under 60,000 clones, 65% to 85% being singletons. The input for sequencing was CD4+ or CD8+ T cells sorted from blood, taken in a trial of the OX40 agonist ivuxolimab. The receptors were sampled from an adult with an advanced solid tumor such as melanoma, head and neck, liver or kidney cancer.

J is TRBJ2-7 and V is TRBV11-2; D gene unclear. In germline, CDR1 is SGHAT, CDR2 FQNNGV. Trimming left V 5 bases short and J 2 bases short, with 7 bases between. The CDR3 contains 12 residues. This chain's CDR3 is CASSPNPYEQYF. CDR3 coding DNA: TGTGCCAGCAGCCCCAATCCCTACGAGCAGTACTTC.

J is TRBJ2-1 and V is TRBV6-4, with no clear D. V was clipped by 6 bases and J by 6 bases, with 12 bases between them. The CDR3 has 13 residues. Germline CDR1 MRHNA, CDR2 SNTAGT. DNA of the CDR3: TGTGCCAGCAGAGTACCTAGTACCAATGAGCAGTTCTTC. Amino acids: CASRVPSTNEQFF.

The chain links TRBV6-5 to TRBJ1-3, with D unclear. V was clipped by 4 bases and J by 2 bases, with 12 bases between them. The CDR3 runs 15 residues. Germline V gene sequence: CDR1 MNHEY, CDR2 SVGAGI. The CDR3 region has the DNA TGTGCCAGCAGTTCCATAAACAGCCCTGGAAACACCATATATTTT. The encoded protein is CASSSINSPGNTIYF.

V is TRBV6-5 and J is TRBJ1-6; D is possibly TRBD1 (5 bases). V was trimmed by 3 bases and J by 12 bases, leaving 18 bases between them. The CDR3 covers 15 residues. From germline, CDR1 is MNHEY and CDR2 SVGAGI. Written as DNA, the CDR3 is TGTGCCAGCAGTTATGAGACAGCCCGGCAGGGACCCCTCCACTTT. It codes for CASSYETARQGPLHF.

This clone appeared once. The chain joins TRBV5-1 to TRBJ2-3; maybe TRBD1 (6 bases). This CDR3 region has 16 residues. Per the germline V gene, CDR1 is SGHRS and CDR2 is YFSETQ. V was pared by 0 bases and J by 4 bases, with 15 bases between. The CDR3 nucleotides are TGCGCCAGCAGCTTGGGTCACAGGGTAGGTGCAGATACGCAGTATTTT. This codes for CASSLGHRVGADTQYF.

CDR3 bases: TGTGCCACCAAGCCCCCCGGGACAAACACCGGGGAGCTGTTTTTT. Translation gives CATKPPGTNTGELFF. The chain has TRBV19 and TRBJ2-2, with a weak D call TRBD1 (6 bases). Trimming took off 10 bases at V and 2 bases at J, with 17 bases between the two ends. The CDR3 is 15 residues long. Germline loops: CDR1 LNHDA, CDR2 SQIVND (reference sequence).

J is TRBJ2-1 and V is TRBV7-9, with TRBD2 matching over 13 bases. The length of the CDR3 is 19 residues. V was pared by 3 bases and J by 0 bases, with 8 bases of the junction left unmatched. Germline-derived CDR1 and CDR2 are SEHNR and FQNEAQ (reference sequence). The CDR3 nucleotides are TGTGCCAGCAGCTTCAGGACTAGCGGGGGCTTGAGCTCCTACAATGAGCAGTTCTTC. Translating it yields CASSFRTSGGLSSYNEQFF.

V is TRBV7-8 and J is TRBJ1-5, with 8 bases identical to TRBD1. CDR1 SGHVS and CDR2 FQNEAQ come from the germline V gene. The junction had 10 bases not matched to a gene; V was cut back by 4 bases and J by 8 bases. This CDR3 spans 15 amino acids. The CDR3 reads CASSSWTGTGEPQHF. In DNA form, the CDR3 reads TGTGCCAGCAGCTCTTGGACAGGGACCGGGGAGCCCCAGCATTTT.

The chain links TRBV7-9 to TRBJ2-3; D uncertain. V gave up 1 base and J gave up 0 bases, with 8 bases separating them. Germline V gene data show CDR1 as SEHNR and CDR2 as FQNEAQ (reference sequence). The CDR3 totals 15 residues. CDR3 loop: CASSLGQWSTDTQYF. DNA of the CDR3: TGTGCCAGCAGCTTAGGGCAGTGGAGCACAGATACGCAGTATTTT.

Details on this clone: Additional DNA sequences in this sample encode the identical CDR3. This chain joins TRBV18 and TRBJ2-7, with D possibly matching TRBD2 (7 bases). V lost 6 bases to trimming and J lost 5 bases, with 11 bases between them. The CDR3 is 12 residues long. Germline CDR1 is KGHSH and CDR2 is LQKENI. CDR3 region: CASSTGGHEQYF. The CDR3 bases are TGTGCCAGCTCGACGGGGGGCCACGAGCAGTACTTC.

This clone was counted a few times. The V gene is TRBV25-1, the J gene TRBJ2-3, with TRBD1 as a possible D gene (6 bases). This CDR3 spans 13 amino acids. Germline assignment: CDR1 MGHDK and CDR2 SYGVNS. The V end lost 3 bases, the J end lost 8 bases, and 12 bases lay between the germline ends. CDR3 protein: CASSDQGRATQYF. In DNA, the CDR3 is TGTGCCAGCAGTGATCAGGGGCGGGCTACGCAGTATTTT.

The CDR3 nucleotides read TGTGCCAGCAGGATTTCAGGGATTCACACTGAAGCTTTCTTT. It encodes CASRISGIHTEAFF. The chain combines TRBV11-3 with TRBJ1-1, with D tentatively TRBD1 (5 bases). Germline V gene lookup returns CDR1 SGHNT and CDR2 YENEEA. Deletions cut 6 bases from V and 3 bases from J, with 14 bases between. The CDR3 covers 14 residues.

The chain employs TRBV10-2 and TRBJ2-5, with TRBD2 identical over 10 bases. This CDR3 region has 16 residues. Germline assignment: CDR1 WSHSY and CDR2 SAAADI. Losses at the gene ends were 2 bases for V and 5 bases for J; bases not matched to a gene: 8. CDR3 bases: TGCGCCAGCAGTGAGAGAGCGGGGGGGCCTAGGGAGACCCAGTACTTC. The encoded protein is CASSERAGGPRETQYF.

Only one count was recorded for this clone. The rearrangement joins TRBV6-1 to TRBJ2-2; weak D call: TRBD2 (6 bases). The V gene lost 2 bases and the J gene lost 7 bases, with 17 bases spanning the gap. The CDR3 sequence is 16 residues long. Germline CDR1 and CDR2: MNHNS and SASEGT. CDR3 residues: CASSEIGSTSNGELFF. CDR3 coding DNA: TGTGCCAGCAGTGAAATCGGGAGCACGAGTAACGGGGAGCTGTTTTTT.

The V call is TRBV7-2, the J call TRBJ2-2; 13 bases are a match to TRBD2. In germline, CDR1 is SGHTA, CDR2 FQGNSA. The V segment lost 5 bases and the J segment 5 bases; nucleotides outside the gene matches: 5. The CDR3 is made up of 16 amino acids. The chain's CDR3 is CASSTSGGAPTGELFF. The CDR3 DNA follows: TGTGCCAGCAGCACTAGCGGGGGGGCCCCGACCGGGGAGCTGTTTTTT.

The chain recombines TRBV19 with TRBJ1-5; maybe TRBD1 (6 bases). Trimming removed 6 bases from V and 5 bases from J, with 11 bases in between. Germline CDR1 is LNHDA and CDR2 is SQIVND (reference sequence). The CDR3 sequence is 13 residues long. The CDR3 sequence is CASSGGTYQPQHF. CDR3 in DNA: TGTGCCAGTAGCGGGGGCACGTATCAGCCCCAGCATTTT.

V and J are TRBV5-1 and TRBJ2-5, with 9 bases aligning to TRBD1. The CDR3 covers 17 residues. J was trimmed by 4 bases and V by 0 bases; bases with no gene match: 10. Germline CDR1 is SGHRS and CDR2 is YFSETQ. DNA of the CDR3: TGCGCCAGCAGCTTGGTCTACGGGACAGGGTATGGAGAGACCCAGTACTTC. Its translation is CASSLVYGTGYGETQYF.